Below, one T cell receptor beta chain is given with its context. The antigen remains undetermined. These data are taken from a study of cytomegalovirus exposure and HLA in healthy donors. About the study: The study placed over 65% of its 398 genotyped donors in the Caucasian-associated ancestry cluster. Whole-study results and caveats: Cytomegalovirus status, reportedly, was diagnosed with high specificity and sensitivity by the classifier.

13 Jbeta primers and 60 Vbeta primers were used for the PCR. Profiled with immunoSEQ multiplex PCR; TCRdb holds only in-frame clones, not every one. The listing contains around 210,000 clones. CDR1 is MGHRA and CDR2 is YSYEKL in the germline V gene. The CDR3 consists of 16 residues. Trimming at V came to 4 bases and at J to 1 base, leaving 4 bases not matched to a gene. Sequences were obtained from PBMCs. The TCR originated in a girl aged 2-15 years in good health and CMV-seropositive. The chain combines TRBV4-1 with TRBJ2-2; TRBD2 matches at 9 bases. CDR3 in amino acids: CASSRLAEMNTGELFF. The CDR3 coding sequence is TGCGCCAGCAGCCGACTAGCGGAGATGAACACCGGGGAGCTGTTTTTT.